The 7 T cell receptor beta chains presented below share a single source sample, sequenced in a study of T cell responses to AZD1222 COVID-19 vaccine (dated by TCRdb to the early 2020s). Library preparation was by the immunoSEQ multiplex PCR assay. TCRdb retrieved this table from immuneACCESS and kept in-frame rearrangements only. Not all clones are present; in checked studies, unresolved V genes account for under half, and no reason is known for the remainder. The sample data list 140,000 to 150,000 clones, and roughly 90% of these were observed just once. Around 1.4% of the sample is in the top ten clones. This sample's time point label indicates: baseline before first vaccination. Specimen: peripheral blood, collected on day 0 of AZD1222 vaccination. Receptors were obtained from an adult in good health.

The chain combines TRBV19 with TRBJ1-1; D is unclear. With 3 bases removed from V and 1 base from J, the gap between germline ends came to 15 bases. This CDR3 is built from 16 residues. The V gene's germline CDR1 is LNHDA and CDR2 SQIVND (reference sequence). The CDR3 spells CASSMSSVTWNTEAFF. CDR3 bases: TGTGCCAGTAGTATGTCGTCGGTGACGTGGAACACTGAAGCTTTCTTT.

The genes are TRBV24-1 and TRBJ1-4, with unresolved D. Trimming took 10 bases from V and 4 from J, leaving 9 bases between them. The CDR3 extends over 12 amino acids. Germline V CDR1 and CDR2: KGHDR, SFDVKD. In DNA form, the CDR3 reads TGTGCCACGGCGTCCGATAATGAAAAACTGTTTTTT. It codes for CATASDNEKLFF.

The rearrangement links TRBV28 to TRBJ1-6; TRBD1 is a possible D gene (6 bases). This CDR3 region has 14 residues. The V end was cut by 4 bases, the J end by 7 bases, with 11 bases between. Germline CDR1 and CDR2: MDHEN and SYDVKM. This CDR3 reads CASSSGQMNSPLHF. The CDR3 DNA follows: TGTGCCAGCAGTTCCGGACAGATGAATTCACCCCTCCACTTT.

Written as DNA, the CDR3 is TGTGCCAGCAGCTCCGGGACAGGAGACGGTCAGCCCCAGCATTTT. Its translation: CASSSGTGDGQPQHF. The chain carries TRBV7-8 and TRBJ1-5, with TRBD1 identical over 8 bases. V lost 4 bases and J lost 6; bases outside the gene matches: 8. Germline V gene sequence: CDR1 SGHVS, CDR2 FQNEAQ. The CDR3 contains 15 residues.

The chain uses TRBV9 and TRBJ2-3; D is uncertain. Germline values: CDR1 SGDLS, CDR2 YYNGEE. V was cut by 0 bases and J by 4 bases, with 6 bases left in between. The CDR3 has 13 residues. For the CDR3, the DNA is TGTGCCAGCAGCGTAGTCGTTGCAGATACGCAGTATTTT. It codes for CASSVVVADTQYF. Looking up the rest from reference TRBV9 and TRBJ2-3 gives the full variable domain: DSGVTQTPKHLITATGQRVTLRCSPRSGDLSVYWYQQSLDQGLQFLIQYYNGEERAKGNILERFSAQQFPDLHSELNLSSLELGDSALYFCASSVVVADTQYFGPGTRLTVL.

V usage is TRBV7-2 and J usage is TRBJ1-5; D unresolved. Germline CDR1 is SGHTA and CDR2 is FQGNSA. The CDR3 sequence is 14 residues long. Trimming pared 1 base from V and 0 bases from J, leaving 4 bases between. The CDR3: CASSLGVSNQPQHF. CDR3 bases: TGTGCCAGCAGCTTAGGAGTTAGCAATCAGCCCCAGCATTTT.

The CDR3 bases are TGTGCCACCAGTGATCACAGACTACAGGGCGGTGAGCAGTTCTTC. The encoded protein is CATSDHRLQGGEQFF. The rearrangement links TRBV24-1 to TRBJ2-1; D possibly corresponds to TRBD1 (6 bases). In germline, CDR1 is KGHDR, CDR2 SFDVKD. This CDR3 has 15 residues. The V end was cut by 3 bases, the J end by 9 bases, with 17 bases between.